What follows are 10 T cell receptor beta chains derived from one specimen sequenced in a study of T cell repertoires in cytomegalovirus infection. These TCRs are of unknown antigen specificity. TCRdb independently ran MiXCR on the reads; one entry per CDR3 protein. This repertoire shows 300,000 or so distinct CDR3 sequences, 20% to 25% found once; its top ten account for less than 15%. This specimen consisted of cultured PBMCs, obtained from culture after CMV antigen stimulation. These receptors were obtained from a human donor in good health (CMV status not recorded). Some clones in this sample may be carry-over from other donors' samples.

V is TRBV2 and J is TRBJ2-6, with TRBD1 matching 7 bases. V trimming: 9 bases; J trimming: 0 bases; junction bases outside the gene matches: 5. The CDR3 covers 15 residues. Germline V gives CDR1 SNHLY, CDR2 FYNNEI. CDR3: CARRTGSSGANVLTF. As DNA, the CDR3 is TGTGCCAGAAGGACAGGAAGCTCTGGGGCCAACGTCCTGACTTTC.

This clonotype appeared a few times. The chain combines TRBV27 with TRBJ1-6; weak D call: TRBD1 (6 bases). The CDR3 covers 14 residues. V was trimmed by 4 bases and J by 7 bases, leaving 11 bases between them. CDR1 is MNHEY, CDR2 SMNVEV, per germline (reference sequence). This CDR3 reads CASSSGTSNSPLHF. In DNA form, the CDR3 reads TGTGCCAGCAGTTCCGGGACAAGCAATTCACCCCTCCACTTT.

The V and J genes are TRBV4-3 and TRBJ1-2; D not certain. The CDR3 loop spans 16 amino acids. The germline gives CDR1 LGHNA, CDR2 YSLEER. With 0 bases removed from V and 0 bases from J, the gap between germline ends came to 11 bases. The CDR3: CASSQDAARTNYGYTF. In nucleotides, the CDR3 is TGCGCCAGCAGCCAAGATGCGGCAAGAACTAACTATGGCTACACCTTC.

Only a few counts were recorded for this clonotype. The chain couples TRBV24-1 to TRBJ2-2, with D maybe TRBD1 (6 bases). Per germline, CDR1 KGHDR and CDR2 SFDVKD. This CDR3 is built from 17 residues. Trimming pared 4 bases from V and 1 base from J, leaving 15 bases between. The CDR3 nucleotides read TGTGCCACCAGTGACAAACGACCGGGACAGAACACCGGGGAGCTGTTTTTT. It translates to CATSDKRPGQNTGELFF.

The J gene is TRBJ2-5, the V gene TRBV7-9; 14 bases are a match to TRBD2. The CDR3 covers 18 residues. Germline lookup yields CDR1 SEHNR and CDR2 FQNEAQ (reference sequence). V trimming: 0 bases; J trimming: 4 bases; junction bases outside the gene matches: 7. The CDR3 nucleotides are TGTGCCAGCAGCTTAGCCCTACGACTAGCGGGAGGGCCAGAGACCCAGTACTTC. This sequence encodes CASSLALRLAGGPETQYF.

This chain uses TRBV20-1 with TRBJ1-5; D perhaps matches TRBD1 (6 bases). Germline-derived CDR1 and CDR2 are DFQATT and SNEGSKA (reference sequence). Trimming removed 5 bases at V and 2 bases at J, with 13 bases between. CDR3 size: 14 residues. The CDR3 DNA is TGCAGTGCTGCCGGGACAACCGGCAATCAGCCCCAGCATTTT. This codes for CSAAGTTGNQPQHF.

This clonotype was seen only once. The chain carries TRBV6-5 and TRBJ2-5, with D possibly TRBD2 on 6 matching bases. The CDR3 has 15 amino acids. Trimming took off 2 bases at V and 0 bases at J, with 10 bases between the two ends. Germline CDR1 and CDR2: MNHEY and SVGAGI. CDR3 nucleotide sequence: TGTGCCAGCAGTTACGGGAGGCCGGACCAAGAGACCCAGTACTTC. Protein product: CASSYGRPDQETQYF.

This clonotype appeared a few times. This sequence joins TRBV10-3 and TRBJ1-2; possibly TRBD1 for D (6 bases). The germline CDR1 and CDR2 sequences are ENHRY and SYGVKD. V was pared by 2 bases and J by 6 bases, with 7 bases between. CDR3 size: 12 residues. CDR3 loop: CAISEEGDGYTF. The DNA of the CDR3 is TGTGCCATCAGTGAGGAGGGGGATGGCTACACCTTC.

The rearrangement joins TRBV27 to TRBJ1-6; D is perhaps TRBD1 (5 bases). The V end was cut by 5 bases, the J end by 6 bases, with 14 bases between. Germline CDR1 MNHEY, CDR2 SMNVEV (reference sequence). The length of the CDR3 is 15 residues. The CDR3 DNA sequence: TGTGCCAGCAGTCCGCGGGACGGTCCTAATTCACCCCTCCACTTT. Translated, it gives CASSPRDGPNSPLHF.

The chain employs TRBV29-1 and TRBJ1-2, with 8 positions matching TRBD1. The junction had 8 bases not matched to a gene; V was cut back by 7 bases and J by 4 bases. The CDR3 totals 13 residues. CDR1 is SQVTM and CDR2 is ANQGSEA in the germline V gene. The CDR3 loop is CSDRQGPGYGYTF. In DNA, the CDR3 is TGCAGCGATAGACAGGGGCCTGGCTATGGCTACACCTTC.